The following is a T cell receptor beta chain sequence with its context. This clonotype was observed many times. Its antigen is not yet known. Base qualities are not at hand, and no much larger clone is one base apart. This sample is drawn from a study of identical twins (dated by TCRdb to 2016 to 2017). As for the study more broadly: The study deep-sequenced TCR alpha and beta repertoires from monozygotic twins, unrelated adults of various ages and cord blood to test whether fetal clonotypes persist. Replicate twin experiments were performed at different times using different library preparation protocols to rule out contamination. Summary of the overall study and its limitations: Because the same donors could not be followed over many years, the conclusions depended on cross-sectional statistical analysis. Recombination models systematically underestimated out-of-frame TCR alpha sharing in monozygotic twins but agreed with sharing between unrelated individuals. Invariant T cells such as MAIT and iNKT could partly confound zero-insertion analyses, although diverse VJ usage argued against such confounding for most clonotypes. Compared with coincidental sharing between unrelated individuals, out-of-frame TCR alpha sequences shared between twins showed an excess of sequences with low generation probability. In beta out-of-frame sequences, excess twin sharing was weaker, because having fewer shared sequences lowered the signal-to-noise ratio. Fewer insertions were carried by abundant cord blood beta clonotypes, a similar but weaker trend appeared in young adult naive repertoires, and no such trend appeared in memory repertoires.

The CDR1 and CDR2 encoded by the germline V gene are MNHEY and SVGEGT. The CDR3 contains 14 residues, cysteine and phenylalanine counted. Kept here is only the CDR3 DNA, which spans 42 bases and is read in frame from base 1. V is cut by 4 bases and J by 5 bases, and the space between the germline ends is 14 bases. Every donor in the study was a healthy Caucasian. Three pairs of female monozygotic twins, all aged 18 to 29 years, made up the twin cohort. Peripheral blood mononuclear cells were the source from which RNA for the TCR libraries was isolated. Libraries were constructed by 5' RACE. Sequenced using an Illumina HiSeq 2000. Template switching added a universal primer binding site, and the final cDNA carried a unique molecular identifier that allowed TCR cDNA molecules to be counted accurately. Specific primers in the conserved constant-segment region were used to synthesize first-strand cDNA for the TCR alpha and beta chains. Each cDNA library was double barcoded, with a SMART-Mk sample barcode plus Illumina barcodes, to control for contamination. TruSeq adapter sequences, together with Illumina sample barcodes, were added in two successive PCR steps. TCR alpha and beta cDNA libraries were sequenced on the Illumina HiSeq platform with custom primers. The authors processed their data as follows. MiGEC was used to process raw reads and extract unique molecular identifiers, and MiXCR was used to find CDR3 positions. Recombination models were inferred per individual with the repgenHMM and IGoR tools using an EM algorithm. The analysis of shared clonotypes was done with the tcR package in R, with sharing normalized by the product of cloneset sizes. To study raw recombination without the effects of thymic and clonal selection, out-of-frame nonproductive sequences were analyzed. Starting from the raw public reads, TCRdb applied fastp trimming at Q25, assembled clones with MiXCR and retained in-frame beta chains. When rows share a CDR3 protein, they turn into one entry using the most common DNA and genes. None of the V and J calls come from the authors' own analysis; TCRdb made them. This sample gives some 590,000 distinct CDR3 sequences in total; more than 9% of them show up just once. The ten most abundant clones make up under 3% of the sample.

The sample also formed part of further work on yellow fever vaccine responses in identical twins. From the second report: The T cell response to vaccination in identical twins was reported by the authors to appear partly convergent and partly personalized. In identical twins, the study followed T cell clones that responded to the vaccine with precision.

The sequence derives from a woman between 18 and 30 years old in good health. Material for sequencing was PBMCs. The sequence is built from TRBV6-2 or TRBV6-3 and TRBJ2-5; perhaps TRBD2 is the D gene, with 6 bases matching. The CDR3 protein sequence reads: CASSSTGLRETQYF. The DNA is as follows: TGTGCCAGCAGTTCGACGGGACTCCGGGAGACCCAGTACTTC.